This paragraph covers one TCR beta chain sequence. This sample was taken from a study of blood T cell repertoires in COVID-19. About the research overall: COVID-19 samples from acute and convalescent phases originated in the United States, Italy and Spain.

V was clipped by 1 base and J by 2 bases; unmatched bases: 12. CDR3 size: 19 residues. Germline CDR1 reads MGHRA; CDR2 reads YSYEKL. As originally analysed: Amplification from reference gene primers served as the basis for estimated nucleated cell counts. Measured with immunoSEQ multiplex PCR; TCRdb has only the in-frame clones, and not every one. V and J calls and clone size follow that table, whereas D and trimming were derived from the DNA. Here the sample spans about 170,000 clones, 80% to 85% being singletons. This clonotype originated in a human donor with acute or convalescent COVID-19. The donor label of this sample is uncertain. The chain has TRBV4-1 and TRBJ2-5; 11 nucleotides line up with TRBD2. Sequencing was done on a sample of peripheral blood. The CDR3 here is CASSQGGLAGGGGQETQYF. The CDR3 DNA sequence: TGCGCCAGCAGCCAAGGGGGGCTAGCGGGGGGTGGTGGACAAGAGACCCAGTACTTC.